Listed here is a single T cell receptor beta chain. Its cognate antigen is unknown. Treatment defined: approximately 9-day PBMC culture with coronavirus spike peptide pools or control peptides (ViraFEST assay). When roughly 9 days of culture had elapsed, CD4+ T cells were isolated by negative selection. Cultured CD4+ T cell DNA underwent sequencing with the Oncomine TCR Beta short-read assay. TCRdb independently ran MiXCR on the PCR reads; one entry per CDR3 protein. The sample has about 8,900 distinct CDR3 sequences, around 60% seen once; the top ten hold 30%. Deletions cut 0 bases from V and 3 bases from J, with 9 bases between. The CDR3 runs to 15 residues. From germline, CDR1 is SEHNR and CDR2 FQNEAQ (reference sequence). The data stem from a study of vaccination and CD4 T cells after COVID-19.

The receptor's source is a human donor who had recovered from COVID-19. The specimen sequenced was CD4+ T cells from blood, cultured in vitro. The V gene is TRBV7-9, the J gene TRBJ1-5, with D tentatively TRBD1 (5 bases). CDR3 DNA sequence: TGTGCCAGCAGCTTAGCGGGGCTCTCCAATCAGCCCCAGCATTTT. Translating it yields CASSLAGLSNQPQHF.